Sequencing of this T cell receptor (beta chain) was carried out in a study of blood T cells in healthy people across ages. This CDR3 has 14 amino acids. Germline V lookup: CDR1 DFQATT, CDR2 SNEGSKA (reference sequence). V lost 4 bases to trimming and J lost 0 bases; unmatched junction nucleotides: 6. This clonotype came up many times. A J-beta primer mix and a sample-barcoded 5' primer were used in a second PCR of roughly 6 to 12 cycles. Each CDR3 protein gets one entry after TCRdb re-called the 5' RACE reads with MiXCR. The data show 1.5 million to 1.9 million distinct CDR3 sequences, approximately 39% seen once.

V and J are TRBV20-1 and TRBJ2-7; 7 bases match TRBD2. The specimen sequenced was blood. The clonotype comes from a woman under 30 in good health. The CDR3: CSATERGFSYEQYF. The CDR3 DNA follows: TGCAGTGCTACTGAGCGGGGATTCTCCTACGAGCAGTACTTC.